The rows below give T cell receptor beta chains drawn from one sample of a study of graft-versus-host responses after intestinal transplantation. The repertoire was sequenced with immunoSEQ multiplex PCR; TCRdb's copy has only in-frame clones and lacks some. This sample has 21,000 or so clones, with 75% to 90% found just once. The sample in question was PBMCs, obtained approximately 65 days after intestinal transplantation. The receptors were gathered from a human patient who received an intestinal transplant, so some T cells may come from the graft donor. CDR3s include the opening cysteine and the closing phenylalanine or tryptophan. A D gene is named only where the DNA matches it firmly. Part of the rows lack a size; the others show once, few, many or a class for expanded clones.

d_call	clone_size	v_call	j_call	cdr3_length	cdr3_aa	cdr3_nt
.	.	TRBV15	TRBJ1-4	14	CATSRVREGEKLFF	TGTGCCACCAGCAGAGTACGGGAGGGGGAAAAACTGTTTTTT
.	.	TRBV7-2	TRBJ1-1	13	CASSLGREAEAFF	TGTGCCAGCAGCTTAGGGAGGGAGGCTGAAGCTTTCTTT
.	.	TRBV7-9	TRBJ1-2	14	CASSLVLGRNGYTF	TGTGCCAGCAGCTTAGTTTTGGGGCGAAATGGCTACACCTTC
TRBD2	.	TRBV6-1	TRBJ2-2	15	CASQSGGANTGELFF	TGTGCCAGCCAGAGCGGGGGGGCCAACACCGGGGAGCTGTTTTTT
.	.	TRBV27	TRBJ2-7	16	CASGRRRQRTSYEQYF	TGTGCCAGCGGACGAAGAAGACAGCGAACCTCCTACGAGCAGTACTTC
.	few	TRBV10-2	TRBJ2-7	15	CASSELFAGSDEQYF	TGCGCCAGCAGTGAGTTGTTCGCCGGGAGCGACGAGCAGTACTTC
.	.	TRBV18	TRBJ2-3	14	CASSPPPSTDTQYF	TGTGCCAGCTCACCCCCCCCTAGTACAGATACGCAGTATTTT
TRBD1	.	TRBV18	TRBJ1-2	17	CASSPRDSLQANYGYTF	TGTGCCAGCTCACCACGGGACAGCCTGCAAGCTAACTATGGCTACACCTTC
.	.	TRBV30	TRBJ1-5	12	CAWSEVGQPQHF	TGTGCCTGGAGTGAGGTTGGTCAGCCCCAGCATTTT
.	.	TRBV9	TRBJ2-6	19	CASSVASPSTYSGANVLTF	TGTGCCAGCAGCGTAGCTTCCCCATCGACTTACTCTGGGGCCAACGTCCTGACTTTC
.	.	TRBV4-3	TRBJ2-7	15	CASSQDTGKQYEQYF	TGCGCCAGCAGCCAAGACACAGGCAAACAGTACGAGCAGTACTTC
.	.	TRBV29-1	TRBJ2-3	16	CSVEASSGTRTDTQYF	TGCAGCGTTGAAGCCTCTTCAGGAACTCGCACAGATACGCAGTATTTT
.	few	TRBV18	TRBJ1-3	17	CASSPQAGVPSGNTIYF	TGTGCCAGCTCACCACAAGCGGGGGTCCCCTCTGGAAACACCATATATTTT
.	.	TRBV29-1	TRBJ1-1	11	CSVVGMFEAFF	TGCAGCGTTGTAGGGATGTTTGAAGCTTTCTTT
TRBD2	.	TRBV4-3	TRBJ2-1	16	CASSPLSSGDYNEQFF	TGCGCCAGCAGCCCGCTCTCTAGCGGGGACTACAATGAGCAGTTCTTC